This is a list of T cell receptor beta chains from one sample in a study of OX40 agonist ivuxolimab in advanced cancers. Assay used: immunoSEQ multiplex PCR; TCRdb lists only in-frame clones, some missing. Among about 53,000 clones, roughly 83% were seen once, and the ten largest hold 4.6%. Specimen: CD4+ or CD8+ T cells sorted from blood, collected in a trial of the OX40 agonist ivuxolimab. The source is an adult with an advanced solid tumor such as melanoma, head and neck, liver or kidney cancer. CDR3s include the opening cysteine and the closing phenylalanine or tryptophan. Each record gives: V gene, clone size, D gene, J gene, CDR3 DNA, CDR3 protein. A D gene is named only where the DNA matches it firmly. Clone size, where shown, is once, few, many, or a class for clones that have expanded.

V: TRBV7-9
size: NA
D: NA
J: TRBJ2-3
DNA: TGTGCCAGCAGCTTAGACCCGTCTTACACAGATACGCAGTATTTT
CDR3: CASSLDPSYTDTQYF

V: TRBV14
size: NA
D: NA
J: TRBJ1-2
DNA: TGTGCCAGCAGCCAAGATTTCGCAGGGGTGAGCGGCTACACCTTC
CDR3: CASSQDFAGVSGYTF

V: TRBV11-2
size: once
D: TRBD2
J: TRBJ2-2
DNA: TGTGCCTCCCCGGGTGGTCTAGCGGACTCCGGGGAGCTGTTTTTT
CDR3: CASPGGLADSGELFF

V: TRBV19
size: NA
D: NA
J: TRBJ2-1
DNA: TGTGCCAGTAGTAGGATTAATGAGCAGTTCTTC
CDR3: CASSRINEQFF

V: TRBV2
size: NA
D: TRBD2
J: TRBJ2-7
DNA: TGTGCCAGCAGTGTCTCTAGCGGCCCCTCCTACGAGCAGTACTTC
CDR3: CASSVSSGPSYEQYF

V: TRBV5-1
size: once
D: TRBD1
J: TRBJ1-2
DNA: TGCGCCAGCAGCTTACAGGGGGCAGATGGCTACACCTTC
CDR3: CASSLQGADGYTF

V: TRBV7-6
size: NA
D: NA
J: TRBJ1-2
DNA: TGTGCCAGCAGCTTAAGGGAAAACTATGGCTACACCTTC
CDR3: CASSLRENYGYTF

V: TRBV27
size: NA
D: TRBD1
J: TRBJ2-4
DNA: TGTGCCAGCAGTCTAGCCCGGGACAGGGGAAACATTCAGTACTTC
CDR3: CASSLARDRGNIQYF

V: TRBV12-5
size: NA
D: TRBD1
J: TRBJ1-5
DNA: TGTGCTAGTGGTTTGGTACTAGACAGGGGTCCCAGTCAGCCCCAGCATTTT
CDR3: CASGLVLDRGPSQPQHF

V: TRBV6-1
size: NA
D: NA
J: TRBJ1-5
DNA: TGTGCCAGCAGTGAAGGGGGCGGCGGGGGGATGGGTCAGCCCCAGCATTTT
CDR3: CASSEGGGGGMGQPQHF

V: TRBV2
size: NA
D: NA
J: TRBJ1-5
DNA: TGTGCCAGCAGTGTAGAAAGGGGGAATCAGCCCCAGCATTTT
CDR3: CASSVERGNQPQHF

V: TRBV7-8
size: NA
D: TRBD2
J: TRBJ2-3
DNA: TGTGCCAGCAGCTATCAGCGCTTTGTAGCGGGAGGCACAGATACGCAGTATTTT
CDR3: CASSYQRFVAGGTDTQYF

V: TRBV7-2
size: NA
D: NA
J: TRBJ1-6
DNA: TGTGCCAGCAGCTCCCCGAACAACCCCTCGGTAGCCCTCCACTTT
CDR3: CASSSPNNPSVALHF

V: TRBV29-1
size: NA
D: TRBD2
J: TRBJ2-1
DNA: TGCAGCGGGGGTAGCGGGAGGGGTTCCAATGAGCAGTTCTTC
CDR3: CSGGSGRGSNEQFF

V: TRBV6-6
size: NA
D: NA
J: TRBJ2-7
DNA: TGTGCCAGCAGTTACTCGGGCAGTTCCTACGAGCAGTACTTC
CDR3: CASSYSGSSYEQYF

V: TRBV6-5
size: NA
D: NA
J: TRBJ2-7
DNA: TGTGCCAGCAGTTCAGTTTACGAGCAGTACTTC
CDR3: CASSSVYEQYF

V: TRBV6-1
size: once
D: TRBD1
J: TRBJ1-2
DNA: TGTGCCACCCGGCAGGGGGCTAGTCGTGGCTACACCTTC
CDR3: CATRQGASRGYTF

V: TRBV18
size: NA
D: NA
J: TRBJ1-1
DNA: TGTGCCAGCTCACTGGGTCGTGAGAACACTGAAGCTTTCTTT
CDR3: CASSLGRENTEAFF

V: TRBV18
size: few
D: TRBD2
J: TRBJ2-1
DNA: TGTGCCGGCGGGACTAGATCTTTCAATGAGCAGTTCTTC
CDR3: CAGGTRSFNEQFF

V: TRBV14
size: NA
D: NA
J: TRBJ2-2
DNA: TGTGCCAGCAGCCAATTAGGGCGCCTGAACACCGGGGAGCTGTTTTTT
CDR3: CASSQLGRLNTGELFF

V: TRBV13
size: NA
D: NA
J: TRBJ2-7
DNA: TGTGCCAGCAGCCCTATGAGGGGCGAGCAGTACTTC
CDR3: CASSPMRGEQYF

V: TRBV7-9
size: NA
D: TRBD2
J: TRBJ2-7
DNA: TGTGCCAGCAGCCCCGTGGTAGCGGGGGAGCAGTACTTC
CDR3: CASSPVVAGEQYF

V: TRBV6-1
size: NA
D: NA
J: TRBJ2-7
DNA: TGTGCCAGCCCGGGAGTCCGGAAAGGATCCTACGAGCAGTACTTC
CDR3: CASPGVRKGSYEQYF

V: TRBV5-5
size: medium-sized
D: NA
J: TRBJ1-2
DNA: TGTGCCAGCAGCCTCGATTCTACCTATGGCTACACCTTC
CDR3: CASSLDSTYGYTF

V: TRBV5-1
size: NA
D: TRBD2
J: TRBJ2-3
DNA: TGCGCCAGCAGCTTTAGAGCGGGAGGGCCGACAGATACGCAGTATTTT
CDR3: CASSFRAGGPTDTQYF

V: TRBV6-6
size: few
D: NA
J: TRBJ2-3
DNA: TGTGCCAGCAGTTACAAACAGGGTACTTCCTCAGATACGCAGTATTTT
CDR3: CASSYKQGTSSDTQYF

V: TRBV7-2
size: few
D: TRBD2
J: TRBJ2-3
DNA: TGTGCCAGCAGCTTAGCGGAACTAGCGGGAGTACATACGCAGTATTTT
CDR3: CASSLAELAGVHTQYF

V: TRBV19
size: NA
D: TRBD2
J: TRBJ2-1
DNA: TGTGCCAGTAGTCTCCCTCCTAGCGGGGGGAACAATGAGCAGTTCTTC
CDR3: CASSLPPSGGNNEQFF

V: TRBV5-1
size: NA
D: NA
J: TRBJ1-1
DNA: TGCGCCAGCAGCTCCGGAGGGGGGTGGACTGAAGCTTTCTTT
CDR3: CASSSGGGWTEAFF

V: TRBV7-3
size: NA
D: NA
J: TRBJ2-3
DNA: TGTGCCAGCAGCTTAGCAATCGGCCTAGAGCTAACAGATACGCAGTATTTT
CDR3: CASSLAIGLELTDTQYF

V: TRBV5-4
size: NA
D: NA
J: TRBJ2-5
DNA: TGTGCCAGCAGCCGAGGGTCAGGGGAGACCCAGTACTTC
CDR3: CASSRGSGETQYF